These T cell receptor beta chains were read from a single sample in a study of blood T cell repertoires in COVID-19. TCRdb keeps only in-frame clones here, not all; method: immunoSEQ multiplex PCR. This sample has 300,000 to 450,000 clones, with around 87% found just once. The sequenced sample was PBMCs or T cells enriched from blood (not recorded which). The receptors originated from a man aged 35 to 55 in a cohort exposed to, infected with or recovered from COVID-19 (not recorded which). CDR3s include the opening cysteine and the closing phenylalanine or tryptophan. A D gene is named only where the DNA matches it firmly. The listing skips clone size in some rows; elsewhere it reads once, few, many or a size class.

.	.	TRBV18	TRBJ1-3	14	TGTGCCAGCTCTGGCGGGAGCTCTGGAAACACCATATATTTT	CASSGGSSGNTIYF
.	.	TRBV9	TRBJ1-4	16	TGTGCCAGCAGCGTAGGACCGGGATCAACTAATGAAAAACTGTTTTTT	CASSVGPGSTNEKLFF
once	.	TRBV7-2	TRBJ1-1	14	TGTGCCAGCAGCTTATCAGGGGTGAACACTGAAGCTTTCTTT	CASSLSGVNTEAFF
.	TRBD2	TRBV30	TRBJ2-5	15	TGTGCCTGGACGCGCGGACTAGCGGGAGCAGAGACCCAGTACTTC	CAWTRGLAGAETQYF
.	.	TRBV10-2	TRBJ2-2	14	TGCGCCAGCAGTGACCTAGCTGAAGGGAGGGAGCTGTTTTTT	CASSDLAEGRELFF
.	.	TRBV29-1	TRBJ1-1	14	TGCAGCGTTGAACCTACCCAGGGCCCGACTGAAGCTTTCTTT	CSVEPTQGPTEAFF
few	.	TRBV30	TRBJ1-2	14	TGTGCCTGGAGTGTTTACAGGGCAAACTATGGCTACACCTTC	CAWSVYRANYGYTF
.	.	TRBV6-5	TRBJ2-5	13	TGTGCCAGCAGTTACTCTTACACAGAGACCCAGTACTTC	CASSYSYTETQYF
once	TRBD2	TRBV6-5	TRBJ2-5	15	TGTGCCAGCCGGACTAGCGGGAGTTCCATGGAGACCCAGTACTTC	CASRTSGSSMETQYF
.	.	TRBV19	TRBJ2-1	14	TGTGCCAGTAGTAGTCGGGGTACCTACAATGAGCAGTTCTTC	CASSSRGTYNEQFF
.	TRBD1	TRBV5-1	TRBJ1-1	13	TGCGCCAGCAGTTCCGGGGACAGGGGAGGGGCTTTCTTT	CASSSGDRGGAFF
.	.	TRBV3-1/TRBV3-2	TRBJ2-1	17	TGTGCCAGCAGCCGGAGTGGGGGGAGTCGGTCCTACAATGAGCAGTTCTTC	CASSRSGGSRSYNEQFF
.	TRBD1	TRBV6-5	TRBJ1-5	15	TGTGCCAGCAGCTCTTGGACAGGGGACAATCAGCCCCAGCATTTT	CASSSWTGDNQPQHF
.	.	TRBV7-7	TRBJ2-1	15	TGTGCCAGCAGCTCCCAGGAGGGGGCCGTCAATGAGCAGTTCTTC	CASSSQEGAVNEQFF
.	TRBD1	TRBV5-1	TRBJ1-1	14	TGCGCCAGCAGCTGGGACAGCATGAACACTGAAGCTTTCTTT	CASSWDSMNTEAFF
.	TRBD2	TRBV7-2	TRBJ2-7	16	TGTGCCAGCAGCCCCGGGACTAGCGGGAGAACTGGCGAGCAGTACTTC	CASSPGTSGRTGEQYF
.	.	TRBV20-1	TRBJ2-3	11	TGCAGTCTCTACCAAACAGATACGCAGTATTTT	CSLYQTDTQYF
few	TRBD1	TRBV3-1/TRBV3-2	TRBJ1-4	15	TGTGCCAGCAGCCGCCCGGGACAGGGAAATGAAAAACTGTTTTTT	CASSRPGQGNEKLFF
.	.	TRBV11-2	TRBJ1-6	16	TGTGCCAGCAGCTTAGATACGGGGTCGGCTTATTCACCCCTCCACTTT	CASSLDTGSAYSPLHF
once	.	TRBV7-9	TRBJ2-5	14	TGTGCCAGCAGCTCGACAGAGGTGAGGGAGACCCAGTACTTC	CASSSTEVRETQYF
.	.	TRBV7-3	TRBJ1-3	13	TGTGCCAGCAGCTCGAGCTCTGGAAACACCATATATTTT	CASSSSSGNTIYF
few	.	TRBV12-3/TRBV12-4	TRBJ1-2	13	TGTGCCAGCAGGACCGGGACTAACTATGGCTACACCTTC	CASRTGTNYGYTF
.	.	TRBV6-6	TRBJ2-7	12	TGTGCCAGCAGCCGGGGGAACTACGAGCAGTACTTC	CASSRGNYEQYF
.	.	TRBV19	TRBJ2-4	19	TGTGCCAGTAGTATAGCTCCCTATCGGGGGGCAGTTACCAAAAACATTCAGTACTTC	CASSIAPYRGAVTKNIQYF
.	TRBD1	TRBV3-1/TRBV3-2	TRBJ2-7	14	TGTGCCAGCAGCCAAGACACAGGGGCCTACGAGCAGTACTTC	CASSQDTGAYEQYF
.	.	TRBV5-1	TRBJ1-1	15	TGCGCCAGCAGCTTTAACGAACAGGGCGGAACTGAAGCTTTCTTT	CASSFNEQGGTEAFF
.	.	TRBV2	TRBJ2-2	13	TGTGCCAGCAGACAGGGGAACACCGGGGAGCTGTTTTTT	CASRQGNTGELFF
.	.	TRBV7-9	TRBJ2-6	14	TGTGCCAGCAGTCCAGTCTCTGGGGCCAACGTCCTGACTTTC	CASSPVSGANVLTF
.	TRBD1	TRBV5-1	TRBJ1-5	14	TGCGCCAGCAGCTTGGGGACAGGGGACCAGCCCCAGCATTTT	CASSLGTGDQPQHF
once	TRBD1	TRBV10-3	TRBJ1-2	13	TGTGCCATCAGGCAGGGGGGCATCTATGGCTACACCTTC	CAIRQGGIYGYTF
.	TRBD2	TRBV5-4	TRBJ2-1	15	TGTGCCAGCAGCGCCCTAGCGGGGCAGTACAATGAGCAGTTCTTC	CASSALAGQYNEQFF
.	.	TRBV5-1	TRBJ2-7	13	TGCGCCAGCAGCTTTGCCGAGTCCTACGAGCAGTACTTC	CASSFAESYEQYF
.	.	TRBV9	TRBJ1-1	17	TGTGCCAGCAGCGTAGGTCCCCTCCCCCCACAGAACACTGAAGCTTTCTTT	CASSVGPLPPQNTEAFF
.	TRBD2	TRBV5-1	TRBJ2-1	15	TGCGCCAGCAGCTTAACGGGACTAACCTACAATGAGCAGTTCTTC	CASSLTGLTYNEQFF
.	.	TRBV18	TRBJ2-7	15	TGTGCCAGCTCACCATCCAAGGCAGGTTTCTACGAGCAGTACTTC	CASSPSKAGFYEQYF
.	TRBD1	TRBV19	TRBJ1-6	14	TGTGCCAGTAGTGTCAGGGGGCAGAGTTCACCCCTCCACTTT	CASSVRGQSSPLHF
.	.	TRBV12-5	TRBJ2-2	14	TGTGCTAGTCACCCCGAGGGTCGCACCGGGGAGCTGTTTTTT	CASHPEGRTGELFF
.	.	TRBV9	TRBJ1-1	14	TGTGCCAGCAGCGTAATCAACGGGGTCACTGAAGCTTTCTTT	CASSVINGVTEAFF
.	.	TRBV9	TRBJ2-1	13	TGTGCCAGCAGCGTAGCTGTCTACAATGAGCAGTTCTTC	CASSVAVYNEQFF
.	.	TRBV7-8	TRBJ2-7	16	TGTGCCAGCAGCTCAAGCTGGGGGCCGACCTCCTACGAGCAGTACTTC	CASSSSWGPTSYEQYF
.	TRBD1	TRBV5-1	TRBJ1-4	14	TGCGCCAGCAGCCCTGGACAGGGGGATGAAAAACTGTTTTTT	CASSPGQGDEKLFF
.	TRBD1	TRBV3-1/TRBV3-2	TRBJ1-4	13	TGTGCCAGCAGCCAAAACAGGGGTGAAAAACTGTTTTTT	CASSQNRGEKLFF
.	.	TRBV9	TRBJ2-3	15	TGTGCCAGCAGCGTCAGTTGGGGGCGGGCAGATACGCAGTATTTT	CASSVSWGRADTQYF
.	.	TRBV5-1	TRBJ1-6	15	TGCGCCAGCAGCTTTACGGGACAAGAAAATTCACCCCTCCACTTT	CASSFTGQENSPLHF
few	TRBD1	TRBV18	TRBJ1-4	16	TGTGCCAGCTCACCACCCCCCGAGACAGGGAGGGAAAAACTGTTTTTT	CASSPPPETGREKLFF
.	TRBD1	TRBV7-2	TRBJ2-1	13	TGTGCCAGCAGTAAGACAGGGATGGATGAGCAGTTCTTC	CASSKTGMDEQFF
.	.	TRBV5-1	TRBJ2-2	14	TGCGCCAGCAGCTCAACAGGGATCCCCGGGGAGCTGTTTTTT	CASSSTGIPGELFF
.	.	TRBV7-2	TRBJ2-7	14	TGTGCCAGCAGCTTAGAACAGCGGGCCGGGGAGCAGTACTTC	CASSLEQRAGEQYF